This TCR beta chain was retrieved from a study of post-analysis software for immune sequencing data. The CDR3 runs to 14 residues. With V trimmed by 6 bases and J by 6 bases, 8 bases remained unmatched. Regarding the study as a whole: Patients carried a handful of TRBV segments more frequently than controls did, and TRBV5-6, TRBV5-1 and TRBV20-1 were among them. Patients with multiple sclerosis recorded significantly lower normalized Chao1 diversity than controls, the study found.

Comments on this clonotype: The antigen remains unidentified.

cDNA libraries of TCR beta carried unique molecular identifiers. TCRdb ran MiXCR on the PCR reads and lists one entry per CDR3 protein. The sample lists about 800,000 distinct CDR3 sequences; 25% to 30% were seen once. The chain carries TRBV12-3 or TRBV12-4 and TRBJ1-2, with 9 bases aligning to TRBD1. The source is a girl between 5 and 17 years old with multiple sclerosis. Sequenced: blood. The CDR3, as DNA: TGTGCCAGCAGCCCCTCCGGGACAGGGAATGGCTACACCTTC. It codes for CASSPSGTGNGYTF.